Each of the 9 T cell receptor beta chains below was sequenced from the same sample in a study of early T cells in non-severe SARS-CoV-2 infection. MiXCR was run by TCRdb on the 5' RACE reads, yielding one entry per CDR3 protein. The sample has around 81,000 distinct CDR3 sequences, 14% seen once; the top ten hold around 9.9%. The specimen sequenced was whole blood. The receptors stem from an adult who was a healthcare worker with PCR-confirmed SARS-CoV-2 infection or an uninfected control (not recorded which).

The chain carries TRBV20-1 and TRBJ2-1; 8 bases are a match to TRBD2. The length of the CDR3 is 15 residues. Germline trimming cut 5 bases from V and 4 bases from J; bases unmatched to any gene: 10. Germline V lookup: CDR1 DFQATT, CDR2 SNEGSKA (reference sequence). The CDR3 DNA follows: TGCAGTGCTTTAGGAGCGGGGGCCGGATACAATGAGCAGTTCTTC. Protein product: CSALGAGAGYNEQFF.

The chain couples TRBV6-6 to TRBJ1-4; D call uncertain. Germline-derived CDR1 and CDR2 are MNHNY and SVGAGI (reference sequence). The CDR3 is 14 amino acids. The V end lost 3 bases, the J end lost 3 bases, and 8 bases lay between the germline ends. CDR3 protein: CASSYPNPNEKLFF. CDR3 coding DNA: TGTGCCAGCAGTTATCCCAATCCTAATGAAAAACTGTTTTTT.

This clonotype was picked up many times. The chain recombines TRBV6-6 with TRBJ2-6, with 8 bases that match TRBD1. This CDR3 has 17 amino acids. Germline CDR1 is MNHNY and CDR2 is SVGAGI (reference sequence). J gave up 3 bases and V 0 bases, and 4 bases lay outside the gene matches. As DNA, the CDR3 is TGTGCCAGCAGTTACTCCCGACAGGGGTTTGGGGCCAACGTCCTGACTTTC. It codes for CASSYSRQGFGANVLTF.

The genes are TRBV29-1 and TRBJ2-1, with 10 bases aligning to TRBD2. This CDR3 is 14 amino acids long. V trimming: 4 bases; J trimming: 7 bases; junction bases outside the gene matches: 7. The V gene's germline CDR1 is SQVTM and CDR2 ANQGSEA. CDR3 loop: CSVGRAGGRNEQFF. DNA for the CDR3: TGCAGCGTTGGAAGAGCGGGGGGGCGGAATGAGCAGTTCTTC.

This clonotype was detected a few times. This chain joins TRBV12-3 or TRBV12-4 and TRBJ1-2, with 9 bases fitting TRBD1. V lost 5 bases, J lost 8 bases, and 12 bases stayed unmatched. The CDR3 totals 15 residues. The CDR3 coding sequence is TGTGCCAGCAGTGCATCCGGGACAGGGAACGTAGGCTACACCTTC. This encodes CASSASGTGNVGYTF.

This clonotype was detected ten times or more. One end of the junction fails to match germline, which may point to a read error. The chain is built from TRBV7-6 and TRBJ2-7; D is uncertain. This CDR3 region has 12 residues. The V gene's germline CDR1 is SGHVS and CDR2 FNYEAQ. CDR3 sequence: CASSRSSSEQYF. In DNA form, the CDR3 reads TGTGCCAGCAGCCGGAGCTCCTCCGAGCAGTACTTC.

The V call is TRBV9, the J call TRBJ2-2, with D possibly matching TRBD2 (5 bases). The CDR3 runs 14 residues. V shed 2 bases and J shed 4 bases, with 9 bases lying between them. Germline CDR1 reads SGDLS; CDR2 reads YYNGEE. As DNA, the CDR3 is TGTGCCAGCAGCGTCGCCCGGGGCACCGGGGAGCTGTTTTTT. Translating gives CASSVARGTGELFF.

This clonotype was counted a few times. This chain uses TRBV12-3 or TRBV12-4 with TRBJ1-2, with 10 nucleotides matching TRBD1. The CDR3 length is 13 residues. J lost 8 bases, V lost 5 bases, and 5 bases had no gene match. The CDR3 here is CASSRQGAVGYTF. The CDR3 nucleotides read TGTGCCAGCAGTAGACAGGGGGCGGTAGGCTACACCTTC.

This clonotype was observed at least ten times. The chain has TRBV9 and TRBJ2-3; TRBD2 matches at 11 bases. Germline assignment: CDR1 SGDLS and CDR2 YYNGEE. The CDR3 consists of 16 residues. With V trimmed by 2 bases and J by 3 bases, 5 bases remained unmatched. The CDR3, as DNA: TGTGCCAGCAGCGTTAGCGGGGGGGCTATGACAGATACGCAGTATTTT. Its translation is CASSVSGGAMTDTQYF. Using reference TRBV9 and TRBJ2-3 for the parts outside the CDR3, the full variable domain is DSGVTQTPKHLITATGQRVTLRCSPRSGDLSVYWYQQSLDQGLQFLIQYYNGEERAKGNILERFSAQQFPDLHSELNLSSLELGDSALYFCASSVSGGAMTDTQYFGPGTRLTVL.